These 11 T cell receptor beta chains share one sample of origin, sequenced in a study of T-cell reconstitution after alpha-beta-depleted transplantation in children. The library targeted TCRbeta and was prepared with unique molecular identifiers. TCRdb re-analysed the PCR reads in MiXCR, keeping a single row per CDR3 protein. Of almost 500,000 distinct CDR3 sequences listed, approximately 13% are singletons. The sequences come from PBMCs from the stem cell graft donor, collected from the stem cell graft. All receptors come from a human donor who donated a stem cell graft to a child with combined immunodeficiency.

There are many counts of this clonotype. The rearrangement uses TRBV10-3 and TRBJ2-7; D could derive from TRBD1 or TRBD2 (5 bases each). V was trimmed by 8 bases and J by 2 bases, leaving 19 bases between them. This CDR3 contains 15 residues. Per the germline V gene, CDR1 is ENHRY and CDR2 is SYGVKD. The CDR3 sequence is CAIQPTGQTTYEQYF. Here the CDR3 DNA reads TGTGCCATCCAACCAACGGGGCAGACTACCTACGAGCAGTACTTC.

The rearrangement uses TRBV6-1 and TRBJ1-2, with 7 positions matching TRBD1. J gave up 7 bases and V 1 base, and 9 bases lay outside the gene matches. The CDR3 runs to 15 residues. Germline loops: CDR1 MNHNS, CDR2 SASEGT. CDR3 nucleotides: TGTGCCAGCAGTGAAGTTCCCGACAGGGCGGCTGGCTACACCTTC. This sequence encodes CASSEVPDRAAGYTF.

This clonotype appeared a few times. The chain is built from TRBV9 and TRBJ2-2; 9 bases agree with TRBD2. The V gene end was trimmed by 0 bases and the J gene end by 0 bases; junction bases not matched to a gene: 9. The CDR3 is made up of 19 amino acids. Germline assignment: CDR1 SGDLS and CDR2 YYNGEE. CDR3 loop: CASSVVGLAPNANTGELFF. DNA of the CDR3: TGTGCCAGCAGCGTAGTGGGACTAGCACCAAATGCGAACACCGGGGAGCTGTTTTTT.

The CDR3 bases are TGTGCCAGCAGTGCACCAGGGGCTCACCTTAATGAAAAACTGTTTTTT. It codes for CASSAPGAHLNEKLFF. The chain combines TRBV28 with TRBJ1-4; perhaps TRBD1 as D (6 bases). Germline loops: CDR1 MDHEN, CDR2 SYDVKM. V was pared by 5 bases and J by 4 bases, with 17 bases between. The CDR3 contains 16 residues. Supplemented by reference TRBV28 and TRBJ1-4, the full variable domain reads DVKVTQSSRYLVKRTGEKVFLECVQDMDHENMFWYRQDPGLGLRLIYFSYDVKMKEKGDIPEGYSVSREKKERFSLILESASTNQTSMYLCASSAPGAHLNEKLFFGSGTQLSVL.

The chain recombines TRBV3-1 with TRBJ2-2; TRBD1 agrees at 10 bases. The germline gives CDR1 LGHDT, CDR2 YNNKEL (reference sequence). V was clipped by 2 bases and J by 3 bases; unmatched bases: 6. This CDR3 contains 17 residues. The CDR3: CASSQIVGQGYTGELFF. CDR3 nucleotides: TGTGCCAGCAGCCAAATTGTGGGACAGGGGTACACCGGGGAGCTGTTTTTT. Filled out from reference TRBV3-1 and TRBJ2-2, the complete variable domain reads DTAVSQTPKYLVTQMGNDKSIKCEQNLGHDTMYWYKQDSKKFLKIMFSYNNKELIINETVPNRFSPKSPDKAHLNLHINSLELGDSAVYFCASSQIVGQGYTGELFFGEGSRLTVL.

This clonotype occurred a few times. The genes are TRBV20-1 and TRBJ2-3; D ambiguous. Germline V CDR1 and CDR2: DFQATT, SNEGSKA (reference sequence). CDR3 size: 15 residues. Trimming left V 3 bases short and J 0 bases short, with 13 bases between. The CDR3 region has the DNA TGCAGTGCTAGGGATTATACAGACAGCACAGATACGCAGTATTTT. Translating gives CSARDYTDSTDTQYF.

The V and J genes are TRBV20-1 and TRBJ1-6; the D gene is possibly TRBD1 (5 bases). The CDR3 runs 15 residues. Trimming shortened V by 6 bases and J by 10 bases, and 22 bases separated the two germline ends. The germline CDR1 and CDR2 sequences are DFQATT and SNEGSKA (reference sequence). The CDR3 sequence: CSARDSGRGVSPLHF. The CDR3 DNA follows: TGCAGTGCCCGGGACTCTGGGAGAGGTGTATCACCCCTCCACTTT.

V is TRBV30 and J is TRBJ2-3; 8 nucleotides line up with TRBD2. This CDR3 region has 13 residues. Per the germline V gene, CDR1 is GTSNPN and CDR2 is SVGIG (reference sequence). V shed 4 bases, J shed 4 bases, and the junction held 4 bases outside the gene matches. CDR3 residues: CAWTAGAADTQYF. DNA of the CDR3: TGTGCCTGGACAGCGGGAGCGGCAGATACGCAGTATTTT.

The table lists this clonotype with many counts. This chain links TRBV29-1 with TRBJ1-1; D is undetermined. Germline V gene sequence: CDR1 SQVTM, CDR2 ANQGSEA. Trimming shortened V by 4 bases and J by 3 bases, and 3 bases separated the two germline ends. This CDR3 has 10 residues. CDR3 residues: CSVVYTEAFF. In DNA, the CDR3 is TGCAGCGTTGTTTACACTGAAGCTTTCTTT.

The chain combines TRBV6-5 with TRBJ2-7, with 8 nucleotides matching TRBD2. CDR1 and CDR2 (germline): MNHEY, SVGAGI. The CDR3 loop spans 14 amino acids. After removal of 6 bases from V and 1 base from J, the junction contained 5 bases not matched to a gene. The CDR3, as DNA: TGTGCCAGCAGACTCGGGAGGGGATCCTACGAGCAGTACTTC. Protein: CASRLGRGSYEQYF.

This clonotype was detected many times. The chain couples TRBV5-1 to TRBJ2-1; the D gene is possibly TRBD1 (6 bases). CDR1 SGHRS and CDR2 YFSETQ come from the germline V gene. V dropped 4 bases and J dropped 9 bases, with 17 bases sitting between them. The CDR3 contains 14 residues. Written as DNA, the CDR3 is TGCGCCAGCAGCAACCTAGGGGGTGGGGGTGAGCAGTTCTTC. Translating gives CASSNLGGGGEQFF.